These 6 T cell receptor beta chains were all obtained from the same sample, sequenced in a study of blood T cell repertoires in COVID-19. Assay used: immunoSEQ multiplex PCR; TCRdb lists only in-frame clones, some missing. The table includes roughly 190,000 clones, approximately 90% detected once. The sequenced sample was peripheral blood. Receptors were obtained from a man aged 18 to 30 with active or convalescent COVID-19.

This sequence joins TRBV27 and TRBJ1-1, with D perhaps matching TRBD1 (5 bases). This CDR3 is 13 amino acids long. Germline lookup yields CDR1 MNHEY and CDR2 SMNVEV (reference sequence). Trimming cost V 1 base and J 6 bases, with 9 bases left between them. Here the CDR3 reads CASSLWGSAEAFF. In nucleotides, the CDR3 is TGTGCCAGCAGTTTATGGGGCAGCGCTGAAGCTTTCTTT.

This chain uses TRBV10-3 with TRBJ1-5; D gene ambiguous. V was shortened by 6 bases and J by 2 bases, with 14 bases between the two germline ends. CDR1 and CDR2 from the germline V gene are ENHRY and SYGVKD. The CDR3 is 15 residues long. DNA of the CDR3: TGTGCCATCAGGGGTCAAGGTGAGGGCAATCAGCCCCAGCATTTT. The encoded protein is CAIRGQGEGNQPQHF.

The chain joins TRBV19 to TRBJ1-2; the D is unclear. The germline V and J ends were trimmed by 5 bases and 8 bases, with 21 bases remaining between them. The CDR3 contains 15 residues. CDR1 and CDR2 (germline): LNHDA, SQIVND (reference sequence). CDR3 sequence reads: CASSSSSIGLSGYTF. DNA of the CDR3: TGTGCCAGTAGTTCTAGTTCTATTGGGTTAAGCGGCTACACCTTC.

The chain carries TRBV9 and TRBJ2-7; 9 positions agree with TRBD2. Germline loops: CDR1 SGDLS, CDR2 YYNGEE. Trimming cost V 0 bases and J 3 bases; bases outside gene matches: 4. The CDR3 is 15 residues long. The CDR3 DNA reads as TGTGCCAGCAGCGTAGATGCTAGCGGGGACTACGAGCAGTACTTC. It codes for CASSVDASGDYEQYF.

V is TRBV19 and J is TRBJ1-4; no clear D. Germline values: CDR1 LNHDA, CDR2 SQIVND (reference sequence). The ends were cut back, 2 bases at V and 0 bases at J, with 7 bases in the middle. The CDR3 consists of 15 residues. Written as DNA, the CDR3 is TGTGCCAGTAGTATATCCGCAGCAACTAATGAAAAACTGTTTTTT. Translated, it gives CASSISAATNEKLFF.

CDR3 sequence: CASSTPGGWTEAFF. The CDR3 nucleotides read TGTGCCAGTAGTACCCCAGGGGGCTGGACTGAAGCTTTCTTT. V is TRBV19 and J is TRBJ1-1; 8 bases line up with TRBD1. Germline CDR1 reads LNHDA; CDR2 reads SQIVND (reference sequence). The length of the CDR3 is 14 residues. Trimming at V came to 4 bases and at J to 5 bases, leaving 6 bases not matched to a gene.